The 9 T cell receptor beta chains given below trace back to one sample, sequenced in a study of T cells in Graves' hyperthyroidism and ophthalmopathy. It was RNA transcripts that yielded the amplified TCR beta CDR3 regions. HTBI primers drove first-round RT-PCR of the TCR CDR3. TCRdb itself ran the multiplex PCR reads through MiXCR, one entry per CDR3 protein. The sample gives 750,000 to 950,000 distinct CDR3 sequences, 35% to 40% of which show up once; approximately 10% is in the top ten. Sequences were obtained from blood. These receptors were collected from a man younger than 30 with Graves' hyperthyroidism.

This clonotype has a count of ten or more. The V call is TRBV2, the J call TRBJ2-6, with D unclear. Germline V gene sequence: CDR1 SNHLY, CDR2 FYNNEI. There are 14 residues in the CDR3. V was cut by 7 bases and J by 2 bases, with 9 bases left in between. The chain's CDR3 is CASTPPPGANVLTF. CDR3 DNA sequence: TGTGCCAGCACACCGCCCCCTGGGGCCAACGTCCTGACTTTC.

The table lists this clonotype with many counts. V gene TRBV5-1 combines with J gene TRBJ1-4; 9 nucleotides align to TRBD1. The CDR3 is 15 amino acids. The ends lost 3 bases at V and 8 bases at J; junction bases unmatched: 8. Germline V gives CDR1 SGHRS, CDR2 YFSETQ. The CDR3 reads CASSSSGTGQEKLFF. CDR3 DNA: TGCGCCAGCAGCTCGTCCGGGACAGGGCAAGAAAAACTGTTTTTT.

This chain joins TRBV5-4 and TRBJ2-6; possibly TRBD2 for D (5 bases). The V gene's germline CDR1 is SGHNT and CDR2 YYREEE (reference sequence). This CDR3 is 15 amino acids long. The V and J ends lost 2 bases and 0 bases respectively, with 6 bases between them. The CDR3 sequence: CASSFRDSGANVLTF. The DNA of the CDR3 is TGTGCCAGCAGCTTCCGGGACTCTGGGGCCAACGTCCTGACTTTC.

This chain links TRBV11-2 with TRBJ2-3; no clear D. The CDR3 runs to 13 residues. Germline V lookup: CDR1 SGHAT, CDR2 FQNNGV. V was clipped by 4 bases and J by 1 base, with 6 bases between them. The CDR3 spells CASSSTGTDTQYF. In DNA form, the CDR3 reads TGTGCCAGCAGCTCCACCGGCACAGATACGCAGTATTTT.

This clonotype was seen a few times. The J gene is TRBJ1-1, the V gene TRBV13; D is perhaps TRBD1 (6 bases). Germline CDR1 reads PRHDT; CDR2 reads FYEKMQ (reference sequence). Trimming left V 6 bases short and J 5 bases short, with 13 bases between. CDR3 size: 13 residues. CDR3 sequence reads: CASSWGRGTEAFF. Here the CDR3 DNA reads TGTGCCAGCAGTTGGGGGCGGGGGACTGAAGCTTTCTTT.

The CDR3 is CASSHPDRKETQYF. CDR3 in DNA: TGTGCCAGCAGCCACCCGGACAGGAAAGAGACCCAGTACTTC. This rearrangement joins TRBV7-9 to TRBJ2-5; 7 nucleotides align to TRBD1. Germline CDR1 reads SEHNR; CDR2 reads FQNEAQ (reference sequence). The CDR3 has 14 residues. Trimming took 5 bases from V and 3 from J; bases not matched to a gene: 6. The full variable domain, completed using reference TRBV7-9 and TRBJ2-5, is DTGVSQNPRHKITKRGQNVTFRCDPISEHNRLYWYRQTLGQGPEFLTYFQNEAQLEKSRLLSDRFSAERPKGSFSTLEIQRTEQGDSAMYLCASSHPDRKETQYFGPGTRLLVL.

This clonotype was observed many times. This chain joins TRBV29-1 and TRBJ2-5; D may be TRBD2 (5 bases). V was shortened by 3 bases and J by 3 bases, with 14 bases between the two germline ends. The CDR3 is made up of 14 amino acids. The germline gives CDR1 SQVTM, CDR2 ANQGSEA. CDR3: CSVENGDSEETQYF. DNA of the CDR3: TGCAGCGTTGAGAACGGGGATTCGGAAGAGACCCAGTACTTC.

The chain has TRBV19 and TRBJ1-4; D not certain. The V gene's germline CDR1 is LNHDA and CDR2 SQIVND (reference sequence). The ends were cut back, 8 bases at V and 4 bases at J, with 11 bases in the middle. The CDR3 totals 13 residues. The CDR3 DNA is TGTGCCAGTTTCAGCTACGGTAATGAAAAACTGTTTTTT. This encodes CASFSYGNEKLFF.

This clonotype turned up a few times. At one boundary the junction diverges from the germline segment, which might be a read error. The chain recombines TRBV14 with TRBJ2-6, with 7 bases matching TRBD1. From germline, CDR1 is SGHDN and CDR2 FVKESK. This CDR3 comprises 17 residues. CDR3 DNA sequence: TGTGCCAGCAGCGACCAAACAGGGGCCTCTGGGACCAACGTCCTGACTTTC. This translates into CASSDQTGASGTNVLTF. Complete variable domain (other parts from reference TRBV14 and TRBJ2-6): EAGVTQFPSHSVIEKGQTVTLRCDPISGHDNLYWYRRVMGKEIKFLLHFVKESKQDESGMPNNRFLAERTGGTYSTLKVQPAELEDSGVYFCASSDQTGASGTNVLTFGAGSRLTVL.